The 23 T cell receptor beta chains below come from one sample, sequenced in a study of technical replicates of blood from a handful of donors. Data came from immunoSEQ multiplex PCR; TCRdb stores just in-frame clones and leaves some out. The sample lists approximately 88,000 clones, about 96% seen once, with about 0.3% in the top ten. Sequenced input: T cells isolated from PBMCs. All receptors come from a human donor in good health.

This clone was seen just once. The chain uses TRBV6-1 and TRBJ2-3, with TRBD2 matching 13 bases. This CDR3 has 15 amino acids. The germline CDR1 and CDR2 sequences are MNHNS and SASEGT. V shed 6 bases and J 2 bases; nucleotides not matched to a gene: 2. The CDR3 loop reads CASRLAGGPTDTQYF. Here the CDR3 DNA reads TGTGCCAGCAGACTAGCGGGAGGGCCCACAGATACGCAGTATTTT.

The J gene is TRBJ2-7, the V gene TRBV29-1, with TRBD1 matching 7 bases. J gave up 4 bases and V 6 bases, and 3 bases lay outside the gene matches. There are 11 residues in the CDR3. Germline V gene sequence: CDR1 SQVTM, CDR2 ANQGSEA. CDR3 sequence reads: CSVGTVYEQYF. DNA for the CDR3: TGCAGCGTAGGGACAGTGTACGAGCAGTACTTC.

The CDR3, as DNA: TGTGCCAGCAGTTACGGAGAATTAACAGGGAATGGCTACACCTTC. It encodes CASSYGELTGNGYTF. V is TRBV6-5 and J is TRBJ1-2, with a tentative D call TRBD1 (6 bases). The germline V gene encodes CDR1 MNHEY and CDR2 SVGAGI. The CDR3 is 15 amino acids. Between the trimmed V and J ends, which lost 2 bases and 6 bases, there was a span of 16 bases.

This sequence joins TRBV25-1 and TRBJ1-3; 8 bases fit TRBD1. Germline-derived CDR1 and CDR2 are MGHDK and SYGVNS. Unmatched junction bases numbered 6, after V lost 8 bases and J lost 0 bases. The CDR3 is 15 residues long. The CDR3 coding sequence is TGTGCCAGCTGGGACAGGTCCGGCTCTGGAAACACCATATATTTT. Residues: CASWDRSGSGNTIYF.

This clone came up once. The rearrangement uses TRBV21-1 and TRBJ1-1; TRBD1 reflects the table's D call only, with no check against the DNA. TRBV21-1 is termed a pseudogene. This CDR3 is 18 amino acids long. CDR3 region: CASSKARDSRPTGAVSFF. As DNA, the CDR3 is TGTGCCAGCAGCAAAGCGCGGGACAGTCGGCCCACTGGAGCAGTGTCTTTCTTT.

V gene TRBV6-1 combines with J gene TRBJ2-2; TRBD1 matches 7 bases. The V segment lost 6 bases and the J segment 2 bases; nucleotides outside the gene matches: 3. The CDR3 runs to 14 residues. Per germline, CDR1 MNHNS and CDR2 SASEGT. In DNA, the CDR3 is TGTGCCAGCAGAACAGGGGATAACACCGGGGAGCTGTTTTTT. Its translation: CASRTGDNTGELFF.

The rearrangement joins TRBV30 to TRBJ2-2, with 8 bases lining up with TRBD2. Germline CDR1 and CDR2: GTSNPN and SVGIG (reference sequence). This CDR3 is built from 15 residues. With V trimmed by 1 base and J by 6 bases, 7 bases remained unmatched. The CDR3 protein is CAWSERLAFAGELFF. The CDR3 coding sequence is TGTGCCTGGAGTGAGAGACTAGCGTTTGCCGGGGAGCTGTTTTTT.

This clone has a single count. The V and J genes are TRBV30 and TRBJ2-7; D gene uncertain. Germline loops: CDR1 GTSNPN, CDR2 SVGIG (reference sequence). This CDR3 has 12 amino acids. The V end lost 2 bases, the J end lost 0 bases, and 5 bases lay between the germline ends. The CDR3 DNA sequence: TGTGCCTGGAGTACGGGCTCCTACGAGCAGTACTTC. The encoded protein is CAWSTGSYEQYF. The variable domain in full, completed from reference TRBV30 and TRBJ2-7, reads SQTIHQWPATLVQPVGSPLSLECTVEGTSNPNLYWYRQAAGRGLQLLFYSVGIGQISSEVPQNLSASRPQDRQFILSSKKLLLSDSGFYLCAWSTGSYEQYFGPGTRLTVT.

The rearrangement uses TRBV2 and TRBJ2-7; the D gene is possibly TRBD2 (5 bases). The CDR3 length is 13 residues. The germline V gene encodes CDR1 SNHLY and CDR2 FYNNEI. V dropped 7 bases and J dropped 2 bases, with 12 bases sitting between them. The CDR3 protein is CASKDFFAYEQYF. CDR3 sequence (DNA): TGTGCCAGCAAGGACTTTTTTGCCTACGAGCAGTACTTC. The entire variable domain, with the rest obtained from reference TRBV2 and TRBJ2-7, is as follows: EPEVTQTPSHQVTQMGQEVILRCVPISNHLYFYWYRQILGQKVEFLVSFYNNEISEKSEIFDDQFSVERPDGSNFTLKIRSTKLEDSAMYFCASKDFFAYEQYFGPGTRLTVT.

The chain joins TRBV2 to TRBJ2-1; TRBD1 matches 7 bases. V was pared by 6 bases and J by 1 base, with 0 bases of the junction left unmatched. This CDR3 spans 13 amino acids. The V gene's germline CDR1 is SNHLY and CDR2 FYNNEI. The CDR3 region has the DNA TGTGCCAGCAGGACAGGGTCCTACAATGAGCAGTTCTTC. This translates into CASRTGSYNEQFF.

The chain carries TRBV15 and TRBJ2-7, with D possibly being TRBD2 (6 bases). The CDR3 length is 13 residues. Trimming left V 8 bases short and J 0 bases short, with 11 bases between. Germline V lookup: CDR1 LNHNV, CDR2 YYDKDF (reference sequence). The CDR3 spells CATGLAVSYEQYF. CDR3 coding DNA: TGTGCCACCGGGTTAGCGGTCTCCTACGAGCAGTACTTC.

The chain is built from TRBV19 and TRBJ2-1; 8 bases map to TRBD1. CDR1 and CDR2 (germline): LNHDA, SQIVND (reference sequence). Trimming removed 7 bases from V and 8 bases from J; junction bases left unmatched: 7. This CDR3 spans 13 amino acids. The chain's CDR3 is CASTSDRAYEQFF. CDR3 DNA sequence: TGTGCCAGTACCTCGGACAGGGCATATGAGCAGTTCTTC.

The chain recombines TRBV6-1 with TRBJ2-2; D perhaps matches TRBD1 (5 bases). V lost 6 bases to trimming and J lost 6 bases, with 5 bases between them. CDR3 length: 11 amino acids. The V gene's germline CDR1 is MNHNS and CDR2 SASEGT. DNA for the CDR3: TGTGCCAGCAGGGGGCCCGGGGAGCTGTTTTTT. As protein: CASRGPGELFF.

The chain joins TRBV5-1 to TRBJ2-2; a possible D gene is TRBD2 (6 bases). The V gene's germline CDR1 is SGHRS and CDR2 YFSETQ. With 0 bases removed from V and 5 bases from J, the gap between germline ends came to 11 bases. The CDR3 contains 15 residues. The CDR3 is CASSLGGVRTGELFF. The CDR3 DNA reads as TGCGCCAGCAGCTTGGGGGGGGTTCGAACCGGGGAGCTGTTTTTT.

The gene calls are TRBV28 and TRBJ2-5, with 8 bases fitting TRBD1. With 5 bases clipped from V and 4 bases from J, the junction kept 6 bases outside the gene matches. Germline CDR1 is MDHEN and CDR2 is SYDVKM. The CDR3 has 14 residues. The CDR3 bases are TGTGCCAGCAGTCAGACGACAGGGGTAGAGACCCAGTACTTC. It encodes CASSQTTGVETQYF.

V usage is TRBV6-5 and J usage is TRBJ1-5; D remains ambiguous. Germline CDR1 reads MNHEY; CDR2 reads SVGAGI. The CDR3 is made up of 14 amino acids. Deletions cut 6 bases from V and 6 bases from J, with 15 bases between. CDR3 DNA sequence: TGTGCCAGCAGCCCATCGGGAGGTGTTCAGCCCCAGCATTTT. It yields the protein CASSPSGGVQPQHF.

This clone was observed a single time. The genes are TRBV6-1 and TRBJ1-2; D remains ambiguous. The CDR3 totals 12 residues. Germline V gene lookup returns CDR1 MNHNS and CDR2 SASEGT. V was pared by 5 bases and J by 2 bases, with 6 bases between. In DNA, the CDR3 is TGTGCCAGCAGTAGCCGAAACTATGGCTACACCTTC. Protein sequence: CASSSRNYGYTF.

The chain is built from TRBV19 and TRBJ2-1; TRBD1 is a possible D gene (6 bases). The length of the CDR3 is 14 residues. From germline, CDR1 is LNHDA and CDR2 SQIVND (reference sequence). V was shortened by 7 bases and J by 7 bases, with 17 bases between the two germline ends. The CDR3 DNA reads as TGTGCCAGTACCGAACAGGGTAAGATGAATGAGCAGTTCTTC. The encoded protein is CASTEQGKMNEQFF.

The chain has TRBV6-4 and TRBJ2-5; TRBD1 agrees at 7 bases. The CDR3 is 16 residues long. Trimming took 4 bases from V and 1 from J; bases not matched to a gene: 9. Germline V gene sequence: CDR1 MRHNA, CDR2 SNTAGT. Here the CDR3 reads CASSASRQGFQETQYF. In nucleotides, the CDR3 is TGTGCCAGCAGTGCTTCACGACAGGGCTTCCAAGAGACCCAGTACTTC.

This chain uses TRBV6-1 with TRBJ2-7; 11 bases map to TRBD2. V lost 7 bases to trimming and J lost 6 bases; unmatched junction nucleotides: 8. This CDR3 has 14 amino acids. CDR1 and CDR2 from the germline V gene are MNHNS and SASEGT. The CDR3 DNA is TGTGCCAGCATTATTACTAGCGGGAGCTCCGAGCAGTACTTC. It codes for CASIITSGSSEQYF.

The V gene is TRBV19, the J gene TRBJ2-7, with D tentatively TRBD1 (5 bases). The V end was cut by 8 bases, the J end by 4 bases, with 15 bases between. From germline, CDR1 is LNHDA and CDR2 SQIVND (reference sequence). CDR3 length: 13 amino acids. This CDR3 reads CASGAGADYEQYF. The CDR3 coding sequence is TGTGCCAGTGGGGCCGGAGCTGATTACGAGCAGTACTTC.

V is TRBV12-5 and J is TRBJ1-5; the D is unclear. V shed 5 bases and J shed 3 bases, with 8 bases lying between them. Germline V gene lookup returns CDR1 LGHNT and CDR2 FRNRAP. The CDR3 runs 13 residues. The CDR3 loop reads CASGRSSNQPQHF. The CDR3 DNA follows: TGTGCTAGTGGTCGGTCATCCAATCAGCCCCAGCATTTT.

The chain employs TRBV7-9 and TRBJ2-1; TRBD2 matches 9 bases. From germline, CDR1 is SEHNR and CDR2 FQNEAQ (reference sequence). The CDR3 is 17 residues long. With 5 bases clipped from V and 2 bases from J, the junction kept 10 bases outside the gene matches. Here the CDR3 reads CASSVGFSGRAYNEQFF. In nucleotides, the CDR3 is TGTGCCAGCAGCGTTGGATTTAGCGGGAGAGCCTACAATGAGCAGTTCTTC.